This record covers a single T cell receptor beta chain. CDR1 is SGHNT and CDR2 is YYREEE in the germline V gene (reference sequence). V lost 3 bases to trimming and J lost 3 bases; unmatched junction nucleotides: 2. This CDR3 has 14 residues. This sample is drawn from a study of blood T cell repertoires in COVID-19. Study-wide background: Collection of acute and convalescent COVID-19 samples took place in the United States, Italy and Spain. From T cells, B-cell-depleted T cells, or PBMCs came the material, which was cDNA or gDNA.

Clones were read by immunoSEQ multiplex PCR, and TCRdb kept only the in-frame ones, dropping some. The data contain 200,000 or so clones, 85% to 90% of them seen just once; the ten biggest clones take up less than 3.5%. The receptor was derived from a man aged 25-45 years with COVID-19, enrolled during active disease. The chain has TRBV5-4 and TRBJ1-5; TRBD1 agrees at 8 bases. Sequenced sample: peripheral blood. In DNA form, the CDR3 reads TGTGCCAGCAGCTCAGGGGGCCTCAATCAGCCCCAGCATTTT. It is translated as CASSSGGLNQPQHF.